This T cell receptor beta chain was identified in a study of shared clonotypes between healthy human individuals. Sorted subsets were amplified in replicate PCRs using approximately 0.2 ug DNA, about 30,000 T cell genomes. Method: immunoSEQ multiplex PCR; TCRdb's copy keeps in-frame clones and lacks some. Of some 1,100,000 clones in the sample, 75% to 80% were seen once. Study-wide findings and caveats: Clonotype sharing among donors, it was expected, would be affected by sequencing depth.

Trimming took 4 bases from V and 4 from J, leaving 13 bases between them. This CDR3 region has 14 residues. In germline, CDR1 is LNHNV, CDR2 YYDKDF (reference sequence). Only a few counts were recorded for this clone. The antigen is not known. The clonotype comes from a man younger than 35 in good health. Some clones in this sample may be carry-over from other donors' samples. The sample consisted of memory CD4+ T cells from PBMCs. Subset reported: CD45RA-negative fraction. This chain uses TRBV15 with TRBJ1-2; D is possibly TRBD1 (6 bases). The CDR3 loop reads CATSIPTGSYGYTF. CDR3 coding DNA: TGTGCCACCAGCATCCCGACAGGCAGCTATGGCTACACCTTC.